This section outlines one T cell receptor (beta chain) sequence together with its context. Its antigen remains unidentified. The source material, RNA transcripts, was used to amplify TCR beta CDR3 regions. The HTBI primer set served for first-round RT-PCR of the TCR CDR3. TCRdb independently ran MiXCR on the multiplex PCR reads; one entry per CDR3 protein. The sample consists of 540,000 or so distinct CDR3 sequences, 15% to 18% of them appearing once. It was uncontrolled infection, other autoimmune disease, pregnancy or lactation that excluded patients. Diagnosis rested on symptoms, serum thyroxine and TRAb, thyroid ultrasound, and orbital computed tomography. Fresh peripheral blood, about 10 ml of it, supplied the PBMCs. The data belong to a study of T cells in Graves' hyperthyroidism and ophthalmopathy. The CDR3 spans 16 residues. Germline V lookup: CDR1 MGHRA, CDR2 YSYEKL. Trimming left V 1 base short and J 3 bases short, with 10 bases between.

The study's findings and limits: Ophthalmopathy, which appeared later, was predicted by the model a median approximately 6.7 months before onset.

What was sequenced was blood. The chain combines TRBV4-1 with TRBJ1-6; D is uncertain. This TCR was recovered from a woman aged 25 to 39 with Graves' hyperthyroidism. CDR3 DNA: TGCGCCAGCAGCCAAGCCCTGGGAGGCTATAATTCACCCCTCCACTTT. This translates into CASSQALGGYNSPLHF.